This T cell receptor (beta chain) was observed in a study of blood T cell repertoires in COVID-19 (dated by TCRdb to 2018 to 2021). Notes on the research overall: Collaborator samples came from the United States, Italy and Spain and covered acute and convalescent phases of COVID-19. The prospective study material was composed of cDNA or gDNA derived from T cells, B-cell-depleted T cells, or PBMCs. The dataset comprised deeply sampled blood TCRbeta repertoires from subjects exposed to, actively infected with, or recovered from COVID-19. A freely available public database, intended as a resource for researchers studying the immune response to SARS-CoV-2, is where the repertoires were released. The samples were drawn from the first 160 participants of the ongoing ImmuneRACE study and from 1,254 subjects provided by 6 global collaborators. Sample metadata almost always included a de-identified subject ID, COVID-19 status, age in years and sex. Where HLA class I and class II types were available, the types were taken from metadata supplied by the sample provider, not from assay-based typing.

On the study overall, not on this receptor specifically: The quantity of clinical and demographic metadata differed by source and by participant and was supplied without curation.

In the prospective study, participants were roughly 18 to 95 years old, resided in 20 to 30 geographic areas of the United States, and were enrolled through a virtual design. To assign participants to cohorts, the prospective study relied on clinical history that participants themselves reported in a screening survey and a study questionnaire. Recovered participants in ImmuneRACE Cohort 3 were defined by two consecutive negative NP/OP PCR tests, clearance by a healthcare professional, or resolution of symptoms. Mobile phlebotomists in the prospective study collected whole blood, serum and a nasopharyngeal or oropharyngeal swab from every participant. Participants in the prospective study had the option to provide additional blood draws and questionnaires over an approximately 2-month period. Before DNA extraction, blood samples from the prospective study were shipped at room temperature or frozen.

The immunoSEQ Assay, a bias-controlled multiplex PCR, was used to amplify TCRbeta CDR3 regions from genomic DNA. Concerning the study's data processing: The number of nucleated cells in each sample was estimated by amplification of reference gene primers within the assay. To quantify the absolute abundance of each unique TCRbeta CDR3 rearrangement, sequence reads were collapsed and filtered. For each sample, productive Simpson clonality was calculated as the square root of Simpson's diversity index over productive rearrangements. The table was pulled from immuneACCESS by TCRdb, which kept in-frame rearrangements only. Such tables lose some clones; where checked, under half of the loss comes from unresolved V genes, and the rest has no known cause. The V and J calls and clone size come from that table; D and trimming were worked out from the DNA. Here the sample has around 380,000 clones; more than 70% occur a single time. The ten top clones hold 1% to 1.5% of the sample.

This clone was detected only a few times. What this receptor recognizes is not known. The input lacks base qualities; no much larger clone sits a single base away. The trim is 3 bases for V and 3 bases for J, with a gap of 11 bases between the germline ends. The CDR3 runs 14 residues from the cysteine to the phenylalanine. Of all the DNA, just the CDR3 is kept, 42 bases in frame from base 1. The germline V gene encodes CDR1 LNHDA and CDR2 SQIVND (reference sequence). The sequenced sample was PBMCs or T cells enriched from blood (not recorded which). The chain is made from TRBV19 and TRBJ1-2; D gene: possibly TRBD1, on 5 matching bases. This receptor was obtained from a man aged 25-45 years who had recovered from COVID-19. The DNA reads TGTGCCAGTAGTATCGGCGGGGGAGACTATGGCTACACCTTC. This gives the protein CASSIGGGDYGYTF.